These 22 T cell receptor beta chains came from one sample sequenced in a study of T cell responses to AZD1222 COVID-19 vaccine. The method was immunoSEQ multiplex PCR; TCRdb's version includes in-frame clones alone and lacks a portion of them. The sample includes 53,000 or so clones, 75% to 90% of them seen just once. Specimen: peripheral blood, collected on day 0 of MenACWY control vaccination. These receptors were obtained from an adult in good health.

V and J are TRBV6-2 or TRBV6-3 and TRBJ1-3; D is unclear. The CDR3 is made up of 15 amino acids. The germline V gene has CDR1 MNHEY and CDR2 SVGEGT. Trimming took off 3 bases at V and 2 bases at J, with 11 bases between the two ends. Here the CDR3 reads CASSYTVLPGNTIYF. As DNA, the CDR3 is TGTGCCAGCAGTTATACAGTGTTGCCTGGAAACACCATATATTTT.

V gene TRBV5-4 combines with J gene TRBJ2-7; TRBD2 aligns across 9 bases. V shed 0 bases and J 2 bases; nucleotides not matched to a gene: 0. This CDR3 spans 14 amino acids. Germline CDR1 SGHNT, CDR2 YYREEE (reference sequence). The CDR3 bases are TGTGCCAGCAGCTTGGGCGGGAGGGCCTACGAGCAGTACTTC. It encodes CASSLGGRAYEQYF.

J is TRBJ1-2 and V is TRBV3-1 (or the pseudogene TRBV3-2); D remains ambiguous. This CDR3 comprises 12 residues. Trimming stripped 0 bases from V and 3 bases from J, with 2 bases between. Germline V lookup: CDR1 LGHDT, CDR2 YNNKEL (reference sequence). This CDR3 is CASSQEHYGYTF. CDR3 DNA sequence: TGTGCCAGCAGCCAAGAACACTATGGCTACACCTTC.

The V and J genes are TRBV2 and TRBJ2-2; D gene uncertain. CDR3 length equals 13 residues. With 6 bases removed from V and 1 base from J, the gap between germline ends came to 6 bases. Germline CDR1 is SNHLY and CDR2 is FYNNEI. The CDR3 here is CASRARNTGELFF. The CDR3 region has the DNA TGTGCCAGCAGGGCTAGGAACACCGGGGAGCTGTTTTTT.

This clone has more than one count but fewer than ten. The J gene is TRBJ1-2, the V gene TRBV5-1; TRBD1 aligns across 9 bases. The CDR3 loop spans 17 amino acids. V was clipped by 3 bases and J by 1 base; unmatched bases: 10. Germline V lookup: CDR1 SGHRS, CDR2 YFSETQ. DNA for the CDR3: TGCGCCAGCAGCTCCGGGACAGGGCCTTGGGGTAACTATGGCTACACCTTC. Protein product: CASSSGTGPWGNYGYTF.

The chain recombines TRBV5-4 with TRBJ2-1, with D possibly being TRBD2 (5 bases). CDR1 SGHNT and CDR2 YYREEE come from the germline V gene (reference sequence). Trimming took off 4 bases at V and 5 bases at J, with 16 bases between the two ends. The CDR3 contains 15 residues. The CDR3 reads CASSQTIPLNNEQFF. CDR3 DNA sequence: TGTGCCAGCAGCCAGACTATACCTTTGAACAATGAGCAGTTCTTC.

The V gene is TRBV13, the J gene TRBJ2-3, with 7 positions matching TRBD2. Germline CDR1 and CDR2: PRHDT and FYEKMQ (reference sequence). Trimming removed 3 bases from V and 1 base from J; junction bases left unmatched: 10. The CDR3 contains 17 residues. CDR3 DNA: TGTGCCAGCAGCTTCGGTTCCCGGGGGGTCGGCACAGATACGCAGTATTTT. Amino acids: CASSFGSRGVGTDTQYF.

The chain uses TRBV18 and TRBJ2-5; possibly TRBD2 for D (5 bases). CDR1 and CDR2 (germline): KGHSH, LQKENI. The CDR3 is made up of 15 amino acids. Trimming took 6 bases from V and 5 from J, leaving 19 bases between them. The CDR3 DNA follows: TGTGCCAGCTCTCAAAACAAGGCAGGAGGCGAGACCCAGTACTTC. Residues: CASSQNKAGGETQYF.

The chain couples TRBV7-3 to TRBJ2-3; 15 bases agree with TRBD2. With 5 bases clipped from V and 2 bases from J, the junction kept 11 bases outside the gene matches. This CDR3 is 19 amino acids long. Germline CDR1 and CDR2: SGHTA and FQGTGA. The chain's CDR3 is CASSPGLAGGLGSTDTQYF. CDR3 nucleotides: TGTGCCAGCAGCCCGGGACTAGCGGGAGGATTGGGTTCCACAGATACGCAGTATTTT.

The chain uses TRBV7-2 and TRBJ1-5; perhaps TRBD1 as D (5 bases). V was pared by 2 bases and J by 5 bases, with 13 bases between. Germline V gene sequence: CDR1 SGHTA, CDR2 FQGNSA. CDR3 length: 15 amino acids. The CDR3 reads CASSLNRGSDQPQHF. DNA for the CDR3: TGTGCCAGCAGCTTAAATCGGGGGTCGGATCAGCCCCAGCATTTT.

This chain connects TRBV28 to TRBJ2-5; 9 nucleotides match TRBD2. The CDR3 contains 14 residues. V gave up 2 bases and J gave up 4 bases; unmatched junction bases: 2. Germline CDR1 and CDR2: MDHEN and SYDVKM. The CDR3 reads CASSLAGGRETQYF. CDR3 sequence (DNA): TGTGCCAGCAGTTTAGCGGGGGGGCGAGAGACCCAGTACTTC.

The rearrangement joins TRBV7-2 to TRBJ1-1; D is unclear. The CDR3 spans 13 residues. Germline V gene lookup returns CDR1 SGHTA and CDR2 FQGNSA. The V end lost 2 bases, the J end lost 1 base, and 5 bases lay between the germline ends. As DNA, the CDR3 is TGTGCCAGCAGCTTAACAGAGAACACTGAAGCTTTCTTT. Its protein is CASSLTENTEAFF. The whole variable domain, remainder taken from reference TRBV7-2 and TRBJ1-1, is GAGVSQSPSNKVTEKGKDVELRCDPISGHTALYWYRQSLGQGLEFLIYFQGNSAPDKSGLPSDRFSAERTGGSVSTLTIQRTQQEDSAVYLCASSLTENTEAFFGQGTRLTVV.

This chain links TRBV6-2 or TRBV6-3 with TRBJ2-2; D is uncertain. Germline V gene data show CDR1 as MNHEY and CDR2 as SVGEGT. The CDR3 is 16 amino acids. The V end lost 5 bases, the J end lost 5 bases, and 18 bases lay between the germline ends. For the CDR3, the DNA is TGTGCCAGCAGTAACCCCAGGACCGAAAGGACCGGGGAGCTGTTTTTT. This sequence encodes CASSNPRTERTGELFF.

This sequence joins TRBV6-5 and TRBJ2-5; D not resolved. The V and J ends lost 5 bases and 2 bases respectively, with 12 bases between them. Per germline, CDR1 MNHEY and CDR2 SVGAGI. This CDR3 has 14 amino acids. The CDR3 DNA sequence: TGTGCCAGCAGTATCCGTCCAACACAAGAGACCCAGTACTTC. It specifies CASSIRPTQETQYF.

This chain connects TRBV4-3 to TRBJ2-7; D remains ambiguous. The CDR3 spans 16 residues. Trimming took off 0 bases at V and 2 bases at J, with 14 bases between the two ends. Germline CDR1 reads LGHNA; CDR2 reads YSLEER. The CDR3 loop is CASSQDGSRRTYEQYF. CDR3 nucleotide sequence: TGCGCCAGCAGCCAAGATGGTAGCAGAAGAACCTACGAGCAGTACTTC.

The chain recombines TRBV9 with TRBJ2-5; 9 nucleotides match TRBD1. In germline, CDR1 is SGDLS, CDR2 YYNGEE. The CDR3 is 16 residues long. With V trimmed by 4 bases and J by 1 base, 8 bases remained unmatched. The CDR3 sequence: CASSLEGGQGQETQYF. For the CDR3, the DNA is TGTGCCAGCAGCCTTGAGGGGGGACAGGGCCAAGAGACCCAGTACTTC.

The chain joins TRBV6-5 to TRBJ1-3; TRBD1 agrees at 8 bases. After removal of 6 bases from V and 0 bases from J, the junction contained 4 bases not matched to a gene. The CDR3 contains 15 residues. The germline CDR1 and CDR2 sequences are MNHEY and SVGAGI. CDR3 in amino acids: CASRGQAFSGNTIYF. In DNA, the CDR3 is TGTGCCAGCAGGGGACAGGCCTTCTCTGGAAACACCATATATTTT.

The rearrangement links TRBV7-6 to TRBJ2-5; 7 nucleotides agree with TRBD1. The CDR3 is made up of 16 amino acids. Germline V gives CDR1 SGHVS, CDR2 FNYEAQ. Trimming removed 3 bases from V and 1 base from J; junction bases left unmatched: 8. The chain's CDR3 is CASSLNPDRIQETQYF. The CDR3 region has the DNA TGTGCCAGCAGCTTGAACCCGGACAGGATCCAAGAGACCCAGTACTTC.

V gene TRBV7-2 combines with J gene TRBJ2-7, with 8 bases lining up with TRBD1. Germline assignment: CDR1 SGHTA and CDR2 FQGNSA. The CDR3 length is 15 residues. J was trimmed by 3 bases and V by 5 bases; bases with no gene match: 9. This CDR3 reads CASSLDRGNLYEQYF. The CDR3 DNA follows: TGTGCCAGCAGCCTCGACAGGGGAAATCTCTACGAGCAGTACTTC.

The J gene is TRBJ1-4, the V gene TRBV5-6; TRBD1 is a possible D gene (5 bases). The V and J ends lost 4 bases and 4 bases respectively, with 11 bases between them. The CDR3 runs 14 residues. Germline CDR1 and CDR2: SGHDT and YYEEEE. The CDR3 nucleotides read TGTGCCAGCAGCCGTGGCAGGGATAATGAAAAACTGTTTTTT. The encoded protein is CASSRGRDNEKLFF. The complete variable domain, with remaining parts taken from reference TRBV5-6 and TRBJ1-4, reads DAGVTQSPTHLIKTRGQQVTLRCSPKSGHDTVSWYQQALGQGPQFIFQYYEEEERQRGNFPDRFSGHQFPNYSSELNVNALLLGDSALYLCASSRGRDNEKLFFGSGTQLSVL.

This chain connects TRBV27 to TRBJ1-2, with D unclear. V dropped 2 bases and J dropped 8 bases, with 21 bases sitting between them. Germline V gives CDR1 MNHEY, CDR2 SMNVEV (reference sequence). The CDR3 is 16 residues long. Here the CDR3 reads CASSLMGRTFLGGYTF. Here the CDR3 DNA reads TGTGCCAGCAGTTTAATGGGCAGGACCTTCCTGGGGGGCTACACCTTC.

J is TRBJ1-1 and V is TRBV27; D uncertain. The CDR3 runs 13 residues. The germline CDR1 and CDR2 sequences are MNHEY and SMNVEV (reference sequence). With 2 bases removed from V and 1 base from J, the gap between germline ends came to 5 bases. This CDR3 reads CASSLRENTEAFF. The CDR3 DNA sequence: TGTGCCAGCAGTTTACGGGAGAACACTGAAGCTTTCTTT.